This T cell receptor (beta chain) came from a study of shared clonotypes between healthy human individuals. Splitting of CD4+ cells produced CD45RA+ naive and CD45RA-negative memory subsets. Libraries were prepared by immunoSEQ multiplex PCR; TCRdb keeps only in-frame clonotypes and omits some of them. This sample has about 1.5 million clones; 95% to 99% occur once, and the top ten carry around 0.45%. This CDR3 spans 14 amino acids. The V gene's germline CDR1 is SGDLS and CDR2 YYNGEE. V gave up 5 bases and J gave up 1 base, with 10 bases separating them. This clone has only one observation. The sample was naive CD4+ T cells sorted from blood. Subset defined: CD45RA+ positively selected. The clonotype originates from a man younger than 40 in good health. V is TRBV9 and J is TRBJ2-1; D call uncertain. The CDR3 loop reads CASSSLGSYNEQFF. The CDR3 DNA reads TGTGCCAGCAGTAGTCTGGGGTCCTACAATGAGCAGTTCTTC. Full variable domain (outside the CDR3, taken from reference TRBV9 and TRBJ2-1): DSGVTQTPKHLITATGQRVTLRCSPRSGDLSVYWYQQSLDQGLQFLIQYYNGEERAKGNILERFSAQQFPDLHSELNLSSLELGDSALYFCASSSLGSYNEQFFGPGTRLTVL.